The sequence of this T cell receptor beta chain was determined in a study of cytomegalovirus exposure and HLA in healthy donors. Regarding the study as a whole: Associated with cytomegalovirus, according to the listing, were 164 TCR beta chains. Later analysis showed TCR association rates varying by HLA locus, highest for DRB1 and lowest for HLA-C.

Use of 60 Vbeta and 13 Jbeta primers characterized the PCR. Method: immunoSEQ multiplex PCR; TCRdb's copy keeps in-frame clones and lacks some. The sample has approximately 160,000 clones; roughly two thirds are singletons. This clone turned up a few times. The target antigen is unknown. The germline V gene has CDR1 MGHRA and CDR2 YSYEKL. CDR3 length: 15 amino acids. Trimming at V came to 0 bases and at J to 4 bases, leaving 6 bases not matched to a gene. This sequence joins TRBV4-1 and TRBJ2-7; TRBD2 matches at 7 bases. What was sequenced was PBMCs. The sequence was obtained from a woman under 30 in good health and CMV-seropositive. CDR3 in DNA: TGCGCCAGCAGCCAAGATCGGACTAGGAAATACGAGCAGTACTTC. Amino acids: CASSQDRTRKYEQYF.